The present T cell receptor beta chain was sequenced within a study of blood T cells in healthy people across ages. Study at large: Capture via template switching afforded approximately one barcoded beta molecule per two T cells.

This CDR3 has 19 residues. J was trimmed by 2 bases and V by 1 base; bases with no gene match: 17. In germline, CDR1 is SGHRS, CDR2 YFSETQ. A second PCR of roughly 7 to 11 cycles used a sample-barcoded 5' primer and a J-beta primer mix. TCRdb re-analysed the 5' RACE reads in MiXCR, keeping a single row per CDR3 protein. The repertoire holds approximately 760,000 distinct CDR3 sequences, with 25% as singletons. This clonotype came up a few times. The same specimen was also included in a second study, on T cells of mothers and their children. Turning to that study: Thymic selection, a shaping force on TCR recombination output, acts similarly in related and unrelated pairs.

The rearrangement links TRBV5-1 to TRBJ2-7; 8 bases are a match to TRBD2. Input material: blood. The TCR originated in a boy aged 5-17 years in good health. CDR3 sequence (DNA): TGCGCCAGCAGCTTGACTCAGGGAGGAACTACCGGGAGGGCCTACGAGCAGTACTTC. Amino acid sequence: CASSLTQGGTTGRAYEQYF.